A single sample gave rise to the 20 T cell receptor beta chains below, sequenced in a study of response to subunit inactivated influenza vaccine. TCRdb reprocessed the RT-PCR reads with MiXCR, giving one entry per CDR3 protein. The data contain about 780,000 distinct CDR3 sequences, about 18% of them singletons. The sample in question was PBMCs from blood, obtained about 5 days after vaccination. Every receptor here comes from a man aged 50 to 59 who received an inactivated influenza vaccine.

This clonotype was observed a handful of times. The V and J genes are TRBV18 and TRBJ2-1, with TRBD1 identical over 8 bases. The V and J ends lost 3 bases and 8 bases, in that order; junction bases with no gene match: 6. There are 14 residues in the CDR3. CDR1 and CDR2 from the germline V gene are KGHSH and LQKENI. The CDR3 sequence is CASSPGQGAYEQFF. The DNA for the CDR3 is TGTGCCAGCTCACCGGGGCAGGGGGCATATGAGCAGTTCTTC.

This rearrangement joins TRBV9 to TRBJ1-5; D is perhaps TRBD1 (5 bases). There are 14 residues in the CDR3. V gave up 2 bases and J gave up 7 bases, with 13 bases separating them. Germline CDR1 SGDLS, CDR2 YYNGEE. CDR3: CASSVGVVGQPQHF. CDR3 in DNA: TGTGCCAGCAGCGTGGGGGTTGTAGGCCAGCCCCAGCATTTT.

CDR3 nucleotides: TGTGCCAGCAGCCAGATCGGGGCGACTGAGCAGTTCTTC. Amino acid sequence: CASSQIGATEQFF. The V call is TRBV3-1, the J call TRBJ2-1; D is perhaps TRBD1 or TRBD2 (5 bases each). V lost 3 bases and J 9 bases, leaving 12 bases between the germline ends. This CDR3 comprises 13 residues. The germline V gene has CDR1 LGHDT and CDR2 YNNKEL (reference sequence).

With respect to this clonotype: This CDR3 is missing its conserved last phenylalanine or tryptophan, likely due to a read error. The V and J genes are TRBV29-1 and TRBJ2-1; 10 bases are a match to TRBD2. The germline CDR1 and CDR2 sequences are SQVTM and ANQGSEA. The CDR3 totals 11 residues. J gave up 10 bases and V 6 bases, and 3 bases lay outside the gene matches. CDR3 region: CSVRTSGEQFS. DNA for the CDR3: TGCAGCGTCCGGACTAGCGGCGAGCAGTTCTCC.

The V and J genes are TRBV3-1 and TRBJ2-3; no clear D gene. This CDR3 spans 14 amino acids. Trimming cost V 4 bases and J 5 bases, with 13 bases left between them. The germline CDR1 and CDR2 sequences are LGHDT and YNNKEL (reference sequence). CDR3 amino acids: CASSPPHLRDTQYF. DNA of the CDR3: TGTGCCAGCAGCCCCCCGCACTTGCGAGATACGCAGTATTTT.

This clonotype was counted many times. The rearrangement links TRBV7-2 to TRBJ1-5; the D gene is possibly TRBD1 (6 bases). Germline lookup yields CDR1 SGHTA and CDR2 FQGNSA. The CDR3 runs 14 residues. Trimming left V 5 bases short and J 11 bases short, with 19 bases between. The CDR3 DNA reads TGTGCCAGCAGCCTCGGACAGCGGGGTGGGGCCCAGCATTTT. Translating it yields CASSLGQRGGAQHF.

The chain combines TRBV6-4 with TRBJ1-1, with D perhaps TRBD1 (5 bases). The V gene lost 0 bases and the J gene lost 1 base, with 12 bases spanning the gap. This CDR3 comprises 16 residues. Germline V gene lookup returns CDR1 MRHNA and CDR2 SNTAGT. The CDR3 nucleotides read TGTGCCAGCAGTGACTCGCAGCATGGGGGGAACACTGAAGCTTTCTTT. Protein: CASSDSQHGGNTEAFF.

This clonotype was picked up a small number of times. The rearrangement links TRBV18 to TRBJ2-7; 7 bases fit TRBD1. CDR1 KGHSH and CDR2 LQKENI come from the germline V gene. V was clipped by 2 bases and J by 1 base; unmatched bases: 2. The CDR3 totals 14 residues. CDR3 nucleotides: TGTGCCAGCTCACCAACAGGGGAATCCTACGAGCAGTACTTC. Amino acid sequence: CASSPTGESYEQYF.

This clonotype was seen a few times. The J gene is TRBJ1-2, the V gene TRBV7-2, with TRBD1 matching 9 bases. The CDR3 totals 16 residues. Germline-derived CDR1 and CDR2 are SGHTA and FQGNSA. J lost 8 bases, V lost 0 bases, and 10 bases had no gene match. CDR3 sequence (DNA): TGTGCCAGCAGCTTAGCGCATACAGGGGGCACTGGCGGCTACACCTTC. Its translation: CASSLAHTGGTGGYTF.

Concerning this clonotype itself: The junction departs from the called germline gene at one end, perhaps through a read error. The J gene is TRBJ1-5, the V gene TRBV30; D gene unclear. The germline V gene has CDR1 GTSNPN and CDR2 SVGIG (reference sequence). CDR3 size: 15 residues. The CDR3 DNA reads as TGTGCCTGGAGTGTACATGGGGTCGGGTATCAGCCCCATCATTTT. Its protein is CAWSVHGVGYQPHHF.

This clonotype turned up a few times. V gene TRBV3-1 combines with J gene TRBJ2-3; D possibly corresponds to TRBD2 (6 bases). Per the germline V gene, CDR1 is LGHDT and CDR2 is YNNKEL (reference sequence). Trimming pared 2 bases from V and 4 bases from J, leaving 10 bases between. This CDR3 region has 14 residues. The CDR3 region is CASSQQVAADTQYF. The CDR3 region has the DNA TGTGCCAGCAGCCAACAGGTAGCGGCAGATACGCAGTATTTT.

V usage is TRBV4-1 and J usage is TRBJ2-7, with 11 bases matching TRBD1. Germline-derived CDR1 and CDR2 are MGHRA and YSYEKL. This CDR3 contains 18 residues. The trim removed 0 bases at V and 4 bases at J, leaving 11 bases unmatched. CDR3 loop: CASSQDGTGGDGSYEQYF. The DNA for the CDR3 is TGCGCCAGCAGCCAAGATGGGACAGGGGGTGACGGCAGTTACGAGCAGTACTTC.

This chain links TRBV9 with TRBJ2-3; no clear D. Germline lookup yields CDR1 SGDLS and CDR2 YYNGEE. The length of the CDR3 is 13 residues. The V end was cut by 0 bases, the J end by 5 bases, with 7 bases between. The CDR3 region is CASSVGGEDTQYF. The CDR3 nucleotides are TGTGCCAGCAGCGTAGGTGGGGAAGATACGCAGTATTTT.

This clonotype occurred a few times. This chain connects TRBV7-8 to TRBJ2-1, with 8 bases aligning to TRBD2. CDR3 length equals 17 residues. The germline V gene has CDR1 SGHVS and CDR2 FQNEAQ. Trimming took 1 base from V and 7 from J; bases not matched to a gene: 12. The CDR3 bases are TGTGCCAGCAGCTTAGGCTGGCGGGGGGCCCAGATGAATGAGCAGTTCTTC. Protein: CASSLGWRGAQMNEQFF.

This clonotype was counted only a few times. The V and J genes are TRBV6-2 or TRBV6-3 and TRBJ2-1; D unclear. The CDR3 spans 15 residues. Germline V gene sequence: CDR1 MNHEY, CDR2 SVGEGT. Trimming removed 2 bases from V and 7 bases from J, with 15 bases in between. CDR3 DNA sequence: TGTGCCAGCAGTTACACCCTAGTAGGGATGAATGAGCAGTTCTTC. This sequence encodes CASSYTLVGMNEQFF.

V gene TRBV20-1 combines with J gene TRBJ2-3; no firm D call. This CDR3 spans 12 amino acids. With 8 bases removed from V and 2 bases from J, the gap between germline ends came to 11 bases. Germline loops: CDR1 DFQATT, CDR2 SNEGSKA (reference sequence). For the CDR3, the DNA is TGCAGTAGCCCCGAGTCCACAGATACGCAGTATTTT. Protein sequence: CSSPESTDTQYF.

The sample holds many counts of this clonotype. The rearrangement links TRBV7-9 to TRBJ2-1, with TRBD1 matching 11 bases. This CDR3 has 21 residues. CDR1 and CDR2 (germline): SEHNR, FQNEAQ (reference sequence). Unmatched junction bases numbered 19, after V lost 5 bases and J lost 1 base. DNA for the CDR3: TGTGCCAGCAGCCAACCGGGGACAGGGGGGAAGCCTTCCCTTTCCTACAATGAGCAGTTCTTC. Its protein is CASSQPGTGGKPSLSYNEQFF.

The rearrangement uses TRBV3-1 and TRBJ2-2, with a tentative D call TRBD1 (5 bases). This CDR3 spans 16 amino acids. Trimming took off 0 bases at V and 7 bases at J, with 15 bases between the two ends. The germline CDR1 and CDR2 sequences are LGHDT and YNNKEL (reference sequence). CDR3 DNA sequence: TGTGCCAGCAGCCAAGAGGGCGGCAGGGCAGGCGGGGAGCTGTTTTTT. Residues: CASSQEGGRAGGELFF.

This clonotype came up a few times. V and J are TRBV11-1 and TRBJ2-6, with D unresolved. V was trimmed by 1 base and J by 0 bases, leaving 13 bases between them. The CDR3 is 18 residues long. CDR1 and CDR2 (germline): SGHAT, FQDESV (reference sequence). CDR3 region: CASSLEAVRSSGANVLTF. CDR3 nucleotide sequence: TGTGCCAGCAGCTTAGAGGCGGTCCGAAGCTCTGGGGCCAACGTCCTGACTTTC.

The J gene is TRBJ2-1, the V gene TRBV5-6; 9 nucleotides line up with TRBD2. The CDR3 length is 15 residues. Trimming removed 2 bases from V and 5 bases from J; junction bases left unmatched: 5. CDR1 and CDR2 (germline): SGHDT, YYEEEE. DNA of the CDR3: TGTGCCAGCAGCTTCATAGCGGGGGCCCACAATGAGCAGTTCTTC. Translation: CASSFIAGAHNEQFF.